Here is one T cell receptor (beta chain) with its context. The CDR3 is 15 residues long. V was clipped by 0 bases and J by 0 bases, with 9 bases between them. The germline V gene has CDR1 SGDLS and CDR2 YYNGEE. A single record per CDR3 protein comes from TCRdb applying MiXCR to the multiplex PCR reads. The data show about 180,000 distinct CDR3 sequences, about 34% seen once. Axillary draining lymph nodes of breast cancer patients supplied the node samples. The sample comes from a study of breast tumors, draining lymph nodes, adjacent tissues. Input material: axillary lymph node tissue. The chain recombines TRBV9 with TRBJ2-5; D is uncertain. The source is a female donor with breast cancer. Some clones in this sample may be carry-over from other donors' samples. The CDR3 protein is CASSVGSRDQETQYF. CDR3 nucleotide sequence: TGTGCCAGCAGCGTAGGTTCCCGTGACCAAGAGACCCAGTACTTC.